The entry below describes one TCR beta chain. This clone was counted many times. This clone's antigen is unknown. No qualities accompany the bases; no much larger clone lies one base away. Libraries were prepared through the immunoSEQ multiplex PCR assay. Concerning the study's data processing: A statistical classification framework was developed to diagnose cytomegalovirus status using the catalog of TCR beta chain sequences. What TCRdb holds here is the immuneACCESS table cut down to in-frame rearrangements. Part of the clones is not present; checked against another copy, under half of the missing clones reflect an unresolved V gene, and the others are unexplained. The DNA was the basis for D and trimming; V, J and clone size are from that table. The sample table records fewer than 120,000 clones; roughly 90% of these occur just once. The top ten clones comprise approximately 1.4% of the sample.

These data originate in a study of cytomegalovirus exposure and HLA in healthy donors (dated 2017 in TCRdb). About the investigation overall: A later analysis indicated that the 90 to 150 validation repertoires were generated on the platform also employed for the approximately 690 repertoires of the first cohort. The study was designed to test whether signatures of past pathogen exposure could be identified by cataloging public T cell receptors. Along with the approximately 700-subject first cohort, a separate validation cohort of approximately 110 different subjects was used. High-throughput TCR immunosequencing, statistical association of individual TCRs with disease status, and machine learning were combined to predict cytomegalovirus infection status. General findings and caveats noted by the study authors: In vitro tests confirmed that a few of the cytomegalovirus-associated TCR beta chains recognize cytomegalovirus antigens. A later analysis found that TCRs clustered in the first cohort also tended to co-occur in the roughly 110 validation repertoires, with approximately 94% of cluster scores above 0. The classifier was reported to diagnose cytomegalovirus status with high specificity and sensitivity in both the original cohort and the validation cohort. The study gave a list of 150 to 200 TCR beta chains associated with cytomegalovirus. A later analysis had no HLA typing for the validation cohort, so co-occurrence there was scored across all 110 or so repertoires. Across donors, most TCR sequences were observed very rarely, whereas some public TCRs were present in many individuals. The authors suggested that the approach could potentially be generalized to other disease states and immunological phenotypes.

V trim: 3 bases; J trim: 5 bases; unmatched bases: 6. The CDR3 spans 14 residues, from the cysteine through the phenylalanine. The retained sequence is limited to the CDR3, 42 bases, with the frame set at the first base. The germline V gene specifies LGHNA as CDR1 and YNFKEQ as CDR2. The donors belonged to the validation cohort of 120 subjects, which was separate from the approximately 610-subject first cohort. This receptor was obtained from a woman aged 30 to 39 in good health and CMV-seropositive. Sequencing was performed on PBMCs. The chain links TRBV4-2 with TRBJ1-2; 7 of the junction bases match TRBD1. The CDR3: CASSHPGTDYGYTF. The nucleotide sequence is TGTGCCAGCAGCCACCCTGGGACAGATTATGGCTACACCTTC.